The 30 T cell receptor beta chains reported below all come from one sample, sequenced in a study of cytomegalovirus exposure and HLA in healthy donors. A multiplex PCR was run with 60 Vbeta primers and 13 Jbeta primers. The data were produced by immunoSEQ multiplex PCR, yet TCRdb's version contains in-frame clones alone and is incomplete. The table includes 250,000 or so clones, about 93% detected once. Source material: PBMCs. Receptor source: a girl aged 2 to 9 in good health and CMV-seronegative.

Here the CDR3 reads CASSEQQREQYF. The CDR3 DNA is TGTGCCAGCTCAGAACAGCAAAGGGAGCAGTACTTC. V and J are TRBV18 and TRBJ2-7; D is uncertain. The V end was cut by 5 bases, the J end by 7 bases, with 12 bases between. Germline loops: CDR1 KGHSH, CDR2 LQKENI. CDR3 length: 12 residues.

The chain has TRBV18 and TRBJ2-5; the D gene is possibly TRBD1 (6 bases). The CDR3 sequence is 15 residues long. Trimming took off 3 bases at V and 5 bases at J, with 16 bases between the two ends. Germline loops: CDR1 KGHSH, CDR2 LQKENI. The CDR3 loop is CASSPPQGSRETQYF. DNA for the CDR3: TGTGCCAGCTCACCGCCTCAGGGGAGCCGGGAGACCCAGTACTTC.

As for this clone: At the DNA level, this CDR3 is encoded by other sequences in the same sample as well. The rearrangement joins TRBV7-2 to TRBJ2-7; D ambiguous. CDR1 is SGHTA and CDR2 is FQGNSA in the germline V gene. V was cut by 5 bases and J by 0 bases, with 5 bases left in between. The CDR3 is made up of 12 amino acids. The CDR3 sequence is CASSPSSYEQYF. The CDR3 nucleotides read TGTGCCAGCAGCCCCAGCTCCTACGAGCAGTACTTC.

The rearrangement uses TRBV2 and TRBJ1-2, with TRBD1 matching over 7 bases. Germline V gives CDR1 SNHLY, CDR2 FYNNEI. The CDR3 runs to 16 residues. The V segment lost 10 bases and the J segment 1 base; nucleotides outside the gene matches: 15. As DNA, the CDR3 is TGTGCCATTCACGGCGGGGGGACAGATTATAACTATGGCTACACCTTC. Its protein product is CAIHGGGTDYNYGYTF.

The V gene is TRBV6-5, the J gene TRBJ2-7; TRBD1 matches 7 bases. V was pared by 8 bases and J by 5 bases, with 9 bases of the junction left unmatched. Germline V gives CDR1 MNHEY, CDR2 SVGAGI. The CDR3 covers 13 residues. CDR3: CASATGVRDEQYF. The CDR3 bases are TGTGCCAGCGCAACAGGGGTTCGGGACGAGCAGTACTTC.

CDR3 coding DNA: TGTGCCAGCGGTACACTAGCGGGGGAAGAGACCCAGTACTTC. Amino acids: CASGTLAGEETQYF. V usage is TRBV28 and J usage is TRBJ2-5; 11 nucleotides match TRBD2. With 8 bases clipped from V and 3 bases from J, the junction kept 5 bases outside the gene matches. The CDR3 is 14 amino acids. The germline V gene encodes CDR1 MDHEN and CDR2 SYDVKM.

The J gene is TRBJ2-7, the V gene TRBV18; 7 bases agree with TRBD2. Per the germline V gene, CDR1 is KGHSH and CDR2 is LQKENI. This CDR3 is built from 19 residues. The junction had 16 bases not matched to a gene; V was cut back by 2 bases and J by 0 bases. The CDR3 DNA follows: TGTGCCAGCTCACCAAGTCGGGCTAGCGGCGAACTGATCTCCTACGAGCAGTACTTC. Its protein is CASSPSRASGELISYEQYF.

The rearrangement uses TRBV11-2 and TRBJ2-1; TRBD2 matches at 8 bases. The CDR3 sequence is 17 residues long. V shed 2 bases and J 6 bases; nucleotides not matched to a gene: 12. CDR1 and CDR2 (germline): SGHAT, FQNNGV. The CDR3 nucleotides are TGTGCCAGCAGCTTACCCTTAGCGGGAAGAATCGGCAATGAGCAGTTCTTC. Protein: CASSLPLAGRIGNEQFF.

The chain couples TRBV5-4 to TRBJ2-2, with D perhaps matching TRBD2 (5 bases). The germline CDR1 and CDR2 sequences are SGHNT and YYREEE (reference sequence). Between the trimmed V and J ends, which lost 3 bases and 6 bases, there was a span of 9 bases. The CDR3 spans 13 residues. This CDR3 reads CASSSASSGELFF. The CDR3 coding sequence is TGTGCCAGCAGCTCTGCTAGCTCCGGGGAGCTGTTTTTT.

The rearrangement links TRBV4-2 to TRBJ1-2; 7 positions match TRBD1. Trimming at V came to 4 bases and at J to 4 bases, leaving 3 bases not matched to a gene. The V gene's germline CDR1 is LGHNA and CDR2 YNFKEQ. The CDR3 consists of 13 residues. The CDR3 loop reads CASSPTGVYGYTF. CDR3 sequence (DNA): TGTGCCAGCAGCCCTACAGGGGTCTATGGCTACACCTTC.

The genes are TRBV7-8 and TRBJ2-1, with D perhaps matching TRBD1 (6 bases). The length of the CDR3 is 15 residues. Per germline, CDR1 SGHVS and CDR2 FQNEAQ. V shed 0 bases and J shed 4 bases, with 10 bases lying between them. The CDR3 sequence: CASSLARTAYNEQFF. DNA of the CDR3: TGTGCCAGCAGCTTAGCCCGGACAGCTTACAATGAGCAGTTCTTC.

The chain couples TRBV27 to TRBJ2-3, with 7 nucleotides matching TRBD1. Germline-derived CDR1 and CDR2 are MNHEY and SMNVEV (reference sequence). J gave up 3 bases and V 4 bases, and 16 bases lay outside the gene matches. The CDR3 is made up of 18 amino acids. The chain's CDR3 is CASSSLNPNQQGTDTQYF. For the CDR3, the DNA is TGTGCCAGCAGTTCCCTGAACCCGAATCAACAGGGGACAGATACGCAGTATTTT.

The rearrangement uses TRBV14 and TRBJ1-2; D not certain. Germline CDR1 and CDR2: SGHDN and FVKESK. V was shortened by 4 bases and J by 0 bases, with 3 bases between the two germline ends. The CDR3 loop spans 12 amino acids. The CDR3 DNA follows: TGTGCCAGCAGCCCCTCTAACTATGGCTACACCTTC. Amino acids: CASSPSNYGYTF.

CDR3 residues: CASSVGTGGVEQYF. The CDR3 coding sequence is TGTGCCAGCAGCGTAGGGACAGGGGGCGTCGAGCAGTACTTC. The chain employs TRBV9 and TRBJ2-7; 11 bases align to TRBD1. This CDR3 comprises 14 residues. Unmatched junction bases numbered 2, after V lost 0 bases and J lost 6 bases. The V gene's germline CDR1 is SGDLS and CDR2 YYNGEE.

The CDR3 protein is CASSQVGGDEQFF. As DNA, the CDR3 is TGCGCCAGCAGCCAAGTAGGGGGGGATGAGCAGTTCTTC. The rearrangement joins TRBV4-1 to TRBJ2-1; a possible D gene is TRBD2 (7 bases). The germline gives CDR1 MGHRA, CDR2 YSYEKL. Deletions cut 1 base from V and 8 bases from J, with 9 bases between. CDR3 length: 13 residues.

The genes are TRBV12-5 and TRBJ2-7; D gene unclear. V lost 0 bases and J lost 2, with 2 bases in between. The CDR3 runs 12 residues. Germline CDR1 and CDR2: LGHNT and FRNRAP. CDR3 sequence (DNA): TGTGCTAGTGGTTTGGTCGCCTACGAGCAGTACTTC. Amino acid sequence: CASGLVAYEQYF.

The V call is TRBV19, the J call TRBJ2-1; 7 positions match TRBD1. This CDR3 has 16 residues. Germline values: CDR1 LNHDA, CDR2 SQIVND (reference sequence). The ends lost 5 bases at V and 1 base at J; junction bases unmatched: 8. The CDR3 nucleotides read TGTGCCAGTAGTCAATTGACAGGGCAATCCTACAATGAGCAGTTCTTC. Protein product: CASSQLTGQSYNEQFF.

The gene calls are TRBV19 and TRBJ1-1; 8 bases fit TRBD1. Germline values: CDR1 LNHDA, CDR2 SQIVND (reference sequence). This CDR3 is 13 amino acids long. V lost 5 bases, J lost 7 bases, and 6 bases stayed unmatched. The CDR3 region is CASSWTGSFEAFF. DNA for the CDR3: TGTGCCAGTAGTTGGACAGGGAGCTTTGAAGCTTTCTTT.

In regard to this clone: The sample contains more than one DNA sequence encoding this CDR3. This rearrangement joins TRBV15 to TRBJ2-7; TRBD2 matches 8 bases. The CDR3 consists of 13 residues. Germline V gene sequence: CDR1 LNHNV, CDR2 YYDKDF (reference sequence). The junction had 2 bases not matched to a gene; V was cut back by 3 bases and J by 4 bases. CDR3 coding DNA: TGTGCCACCAGCAGCAGCGGGAGTTACGAGCAGTACTTC. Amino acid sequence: CATSSSGSYEQYF.

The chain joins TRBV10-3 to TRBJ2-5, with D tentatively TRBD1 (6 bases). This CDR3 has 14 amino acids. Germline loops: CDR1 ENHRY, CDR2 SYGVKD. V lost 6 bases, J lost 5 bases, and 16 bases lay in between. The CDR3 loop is CAIRQDGGGETQYF. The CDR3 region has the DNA TGTGCCATCAGACAAGATGGGGGCGGGGAGACCCAGTACTTC.

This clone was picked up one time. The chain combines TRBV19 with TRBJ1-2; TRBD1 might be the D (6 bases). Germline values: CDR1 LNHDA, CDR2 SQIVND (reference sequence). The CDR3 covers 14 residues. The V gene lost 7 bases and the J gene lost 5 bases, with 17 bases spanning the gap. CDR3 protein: CASTEGGQAYGYTF. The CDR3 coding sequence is TGTGCCAGTACCGAGGGGGGGCAAGCGTATGGCTACACCTTC.

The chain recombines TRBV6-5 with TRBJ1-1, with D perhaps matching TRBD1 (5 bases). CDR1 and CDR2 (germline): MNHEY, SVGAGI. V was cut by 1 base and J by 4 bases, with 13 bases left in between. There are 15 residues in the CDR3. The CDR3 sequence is CASSYYRPFITEAFF. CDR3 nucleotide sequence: TGTGCCAGCAGTTACTACAGGCCCTTTATCACTGAAGCTTTCTTT.

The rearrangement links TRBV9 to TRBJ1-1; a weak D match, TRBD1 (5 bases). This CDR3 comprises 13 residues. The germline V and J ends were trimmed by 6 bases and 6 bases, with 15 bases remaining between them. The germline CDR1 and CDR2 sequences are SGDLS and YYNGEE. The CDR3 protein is CASKETVSAEAFF. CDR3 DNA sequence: TGTGCCAGCAAAGAGACAGTTTCCGCTGAAGCTTTCTTT. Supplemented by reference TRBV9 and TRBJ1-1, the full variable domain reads DSGVTQTPKHLITATGQRVTLRCSPRSGDLSVYWYQQSLDQGLQFLIQYYNGEERAKGNILERFSAQQFPDLHSELNLSSLELGDSALYFCASKETVSAEAFFGQGTRLTVV.

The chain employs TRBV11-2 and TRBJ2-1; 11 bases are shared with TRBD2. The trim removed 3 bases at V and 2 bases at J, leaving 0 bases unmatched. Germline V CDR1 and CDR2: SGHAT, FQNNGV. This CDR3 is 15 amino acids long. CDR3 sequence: CASSLGLAAYNEQFF. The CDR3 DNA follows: TGTGCCAGCAGCTTGGGACTAGCGGCCTACAATGAGCAGTTCTTC.

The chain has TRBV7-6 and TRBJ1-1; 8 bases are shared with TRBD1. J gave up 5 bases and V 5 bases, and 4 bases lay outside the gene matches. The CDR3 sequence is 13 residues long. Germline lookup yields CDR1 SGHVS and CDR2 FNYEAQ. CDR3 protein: CASSHRGGTEAFF. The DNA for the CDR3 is TGTGCCAGCAGCCACAGGGGGGGAACTGAAGCTTTCTTT.

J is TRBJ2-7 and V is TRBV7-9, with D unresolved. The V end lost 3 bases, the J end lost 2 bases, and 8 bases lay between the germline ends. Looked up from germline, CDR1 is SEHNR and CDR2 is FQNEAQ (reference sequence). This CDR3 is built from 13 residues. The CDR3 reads CASSFTGAYEQYF. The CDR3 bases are TGTGCCAGCAGCTTCACGGGTGCCTACGAGCAGTACTTC.

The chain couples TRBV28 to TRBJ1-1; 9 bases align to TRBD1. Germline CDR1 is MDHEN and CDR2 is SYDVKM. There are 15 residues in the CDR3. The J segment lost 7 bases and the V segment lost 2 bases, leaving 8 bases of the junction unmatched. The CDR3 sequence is CASSLRGQGEFEAFF. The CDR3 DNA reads TGTGCCAGCAGTTTAAGGGGACAGGGAGAATTTGAAGCTTTCTTT.

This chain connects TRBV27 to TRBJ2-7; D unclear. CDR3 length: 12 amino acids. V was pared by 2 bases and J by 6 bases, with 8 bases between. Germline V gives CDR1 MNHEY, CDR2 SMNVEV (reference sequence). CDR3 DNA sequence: TGTGCCAGCAGTTTACCTAGAGGCGAGCAGTACTTC. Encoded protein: CASSLPRGEQYF.

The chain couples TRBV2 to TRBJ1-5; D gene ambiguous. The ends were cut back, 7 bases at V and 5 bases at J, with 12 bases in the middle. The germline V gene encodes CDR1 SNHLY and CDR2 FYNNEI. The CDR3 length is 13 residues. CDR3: CASKGREDQPQHF. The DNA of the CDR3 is TGTGCCAGCAAAGGTAGGGAGGATCAGCCCCAGCATTTT.

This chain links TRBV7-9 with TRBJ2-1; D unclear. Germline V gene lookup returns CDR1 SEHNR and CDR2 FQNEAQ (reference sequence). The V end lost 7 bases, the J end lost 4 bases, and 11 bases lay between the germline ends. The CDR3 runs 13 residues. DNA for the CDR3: TGTGCCAGCACTGAGCGCGTTTACAATGAGCAGTTCTTC. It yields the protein CASTERVYNEQFF. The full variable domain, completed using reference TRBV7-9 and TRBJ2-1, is DTGVSQNPRHKITKRGQNVTFRCDPISEHNRLYWYRQTLGQGPEFLTYFQNEAQLEKSRLLSDRFSAERPKGSFSTLEIQRTEQGDSAMYLCASTERVYNEQFFGPGTRLTVL.